This T cell receptor beta chain is drawn from a study of identical twins. Broader study findings: The study reached conclusions through statistical analysis that was cross-sectional, not following the same donors. Clonotypes of the beta chain that were abundant in cord blood carried fewer insertions (memory repertoires showed none).

The germline V gene encodes CDR1 GTSNPN and CDR2 SVGIG (reference sequence). The CDR3 length is 16 residues. V lost 0 bases to trimming and J lost 0 bases, with 12 bases between them. cDNA molecules carried unique molecular identifiers, and template switching added a universal primer site. TCRdb reprocessed the 5' RACE reads via MiXCR and lists one record per CDR3 protein. The sample includes hundreds of thousands of distinct CDR3 sequences, more than 6.5% of them seen just once. For this clonotype: No antigen is known for it.

This sample was shared with a second study, whose subject was yellow fever vaccine responses in identical twins. That paper notes: Twins reportedly mounted vaccine T cell responses that seemed partly convergent, partly personalized.

The chain couples TRBV30 to TRBJ1-5, with D possibly being TRBD1 (5 bases). The receptor comes from a woman aged 18-30 years in good health. The specimen was PBMCs. CDR3 nucleotide sequence: TGTGCCTGGAGTGTACGGGACGACTATAGCAATCAGCCCCAGCATTTT. It yields the protein CAWSVRDDYSNQPQHF.